The clone carrying this TCR beta chain was observed at least ten times. Its specificity is unknown. CDR3 length: 15 residues. Deletions cut 2 bases from V and 6 bases from J, with 13 bases between. Germline assignment: CDR1 WSHSY and CDR2 SAAADI. This sample is part of a study of CD8+CD57+ T cells in acquired aplastic anemia. Whole-study context: Across the sorted CD4+ and CD8+ cells, DNA amounts averaged roughly 3 ug. Healthy donor sequencing depth: roughly 10 million CD4+, fewer than 12 million CD8+ reads. Study-wide results and caveats: Controls did not differ significantly from patients in CD8+ Simpson's diversity. The same twenty-nine CD8+ CDR3 sequences occurred in patients and in controls.

For CDR3 and TCR beta VDJ profiling, genomic DNA was the template used. TCRdb independently ran MiXCR on the reads; one entry per CDR3 protein. The top ten hold 45% of the sample, which has about 170,000 distinct CDR3 sequences, 60% to 70% seen once. Sequencing used sorted CD4+, CD8+, or CD8+CD57+ T cells (not recorded which) from PBMCs. This sequence originates from a human donor in good health. V is TRBV10-2 and J is TRBJ2-2, with a tentative D call TRBD1 (6 bases). This CDR3 is CASSERVRGSGELFF. The CDR3 region has the DNA TGCGCCAGCAGTGAGAGGGTCAGGGGCTCCGGGGAGCTGTTTTTT.